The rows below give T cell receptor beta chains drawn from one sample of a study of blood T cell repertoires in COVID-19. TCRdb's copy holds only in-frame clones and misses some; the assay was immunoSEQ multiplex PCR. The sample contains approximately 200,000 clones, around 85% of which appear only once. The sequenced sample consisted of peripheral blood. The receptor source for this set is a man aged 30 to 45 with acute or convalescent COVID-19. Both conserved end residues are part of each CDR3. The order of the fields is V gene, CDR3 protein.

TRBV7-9	CASSSPDRGFSNTIYF
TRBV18	CASSPKTGATGELFF
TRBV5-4	CASSLAAGNTDTQYF
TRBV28	CATNQWGSSYEQYF
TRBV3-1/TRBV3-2	CASSQGEAAYNEQFF
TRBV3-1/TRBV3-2	CASSGVITGIQGNTIYF
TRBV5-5	CASSLGFQGVGNTIYF
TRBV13	CASSWDRLTDTQYF
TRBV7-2	CATGQGAHNEQFF
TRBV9	CATRRDTQYF
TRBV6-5	CASSASGRTEAFF
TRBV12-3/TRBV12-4	CASSRTDTQYF
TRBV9	CASSVEALGRAYGYTF
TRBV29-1	CSVAKQRGRDANYGYTF
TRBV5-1	CASSADRENQPQHF
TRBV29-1	CSVEPASGLALNEQFF